These T cell receptor beta chains were read from a single sample in a study of shared clonotypes between healthy human individuals. The assay was immunoSEQ multiplex PCR, and TCRdb's table has in-frame clones only and misses some. The sample has around 610,000 clones; roughly 96% are singletons. Sequenced material: naive CD8+ T cells sorted from blood. These receptors came from a woman aged 30 to 39 in good health. The CDR3 runs from the conserved cysteine through the conserved F or W.

v_gene	j_gene	CDR3aa
TRBV7-9	TRBJ2-7	CASSRDYGYEQYF
TRBV28	TRBJ2-3	CAITGRSTDTQYF
TRBV27	.	CASSLARGLSYEQYF
TRBV4-2	TRBJ1-4	CASGPGTGDEKLFF
TRBV7-9	TRBJ2-2	CASSSGLAGKGNTGELFF
TRBV4-2	TRBJ2-5	CASSQDDISQYF
TRBV7-8	TRBJ2-7	CASSLVAGESTYEQYF
TRBV21-1	TRBJ2-5	CASSKCSQETQYF
TRBV28	TRBJ1-3	CASSLLLVSGNTIYF
TRBV27	TRBJ2-7	CASSTSSYEQYF
TRBV7-9	TRBJ1-1	CASSSGTGGLLPFF
TRBV5-6	TRBJ1-2	CASSPGQGNYGYTF
TRBV7-9	TRBJ1-4	CASSLKTGAVFF
TRBV7-3	TRBJ2-5	CASSPSVDLETQYF
TRBV5-4	TRBJ1-2	CASTKEAFDTYGYTF
TRBV2	TRBJ2-2	CASRDTNTGELFF
TRBV7-2	TRBJ2-1	CASSTRLMGRRSYNEQFF
TRBV10-2	TRBJ2-7	CATLHGVGYEQYF
TRBV15	TRBJ2-7	CATSRDLTSGIDYEQYF
TRBV28	TRBJ1-5	CATGRTSNQPQHF
TRBV28	TRBJ2-5	CASKEIGGPAETQYF
TRBV19	TRBJ2-5	CASSPSGGQETQYF
TRBV28	TRBJ2-1	CASSLIPGTDEQFF
TRBV4-1	TRBJ2-2	CASSLGPNTGELFF
TRBV7-9	TRBJ2-5	CASSGTDSQETQYF
TRBV5-1	TRBJ2-2	CASSLGWGKPGELFF
TRBV16	TRBJ1-2	CASSQADSLIYTF
TRBV7-2	TRBJ2-7	CASSLTGTREQYF
TRBV2	TRBJ2-7	CASKRLSRDPEQYF
TRBV15	TRBJ1-3	CATSRETLAASGNTIYF
TRBV4-1	TRBJ1-5	CASSQGSGGGNQPQHF
TRBV11-2	TRBJ2-1	CASSLDPPTSETYNEQFF
TRBV27	TRBJ2-7	CASSLSTRGAEQYF
TRBV10-2	TRBJ2-7	CASSGGLAGVTGPLYEQYF
TRBV7-9	TRBJ2-7	CASSIGGGSSYEQYF
TRBV9	TRBJ2-3	CASSVGLAGVDTQYF
TRBV6-6	TRBJ1-1	CASSYGGEVTEAFF
TRBV7-3	TRBJ2-1	CASSPTRGAYNEQFF
TRBV28	TRBJ1-1	CASSLAENTEAFF
TRBV28	TRBJ2-3	CASSSTDTQYF
TRBV27	TRBJ2-5	CASSLGLWETQYF
TRBV2	TRBJ1-5	CASSERSDSGQPQHF
TRBV7-7	TRBJ2-1	CASSPDRDNEQFF
TRBV1	TRBJ2-7	CTSRPPGGYEQYF
TRBV6-5	TRBJ2-7	CASSLGQKTYEQYF
TRBV4-1	TRBJ2-2	CASSQDPVPSTGELFF
TRBV4-1	TRBJ2-7	CASSYELSDSYEQYF
TRBV6-5	TRBJ1-4	CASSPVTGVEKLFF
TRBV19	TRBJ2-1	CASSMASEGYEQFF
TRBV2	TRBJ2-7	CASSAGGTTYEQYF
TRBV10-3	TRBJ2-7	CAIGGTTYEQYF
TRBV14	TRBJ2-7	CASSQGGYEQYF
TRBV23-1	TRBJ2-5	CASSQSGLAGGETQYF
TRBV5-6	TRBJ2-7	CASSLDGRAGEQYF
TRBV9	TRBJ2-7	CASSPRGGTGVVEQYF
TRBV7-6	TRBJ1-1	CASSSYLKTPGLNTEAFF
TRBV7-9	TRBJ2-2	CASSTTGGLDTGELFF